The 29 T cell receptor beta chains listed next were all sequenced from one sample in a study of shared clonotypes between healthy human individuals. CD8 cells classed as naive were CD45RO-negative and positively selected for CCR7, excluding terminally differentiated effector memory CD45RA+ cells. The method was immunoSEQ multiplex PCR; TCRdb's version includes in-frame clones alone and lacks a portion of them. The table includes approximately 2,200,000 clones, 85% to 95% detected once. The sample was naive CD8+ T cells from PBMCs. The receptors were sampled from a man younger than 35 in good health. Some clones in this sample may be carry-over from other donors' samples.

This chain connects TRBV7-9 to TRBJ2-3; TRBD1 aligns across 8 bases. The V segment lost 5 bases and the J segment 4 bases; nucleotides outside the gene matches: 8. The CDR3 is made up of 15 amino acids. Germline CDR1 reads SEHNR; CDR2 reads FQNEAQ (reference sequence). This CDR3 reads CASSPKTGAADTQYF. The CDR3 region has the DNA TGTGCCAGCAGCCCCAAGACAGGGGCAGCAGATACGCAGTATTTT.

As DNA, the CDR3 is TGCGCCAGCAGCCCGGGACAGGGGGCCCAAATCTATGGCTACACCTTC. Amino acid sequence: CASSPGQGAQIYGYTF. V gene TRBV4-1 combines with J gene TRBJ1-2; 12 bases are shared with TRBD1. With V trimmed by 4 bases and J by 4 bases, 7 bases remained unmatched. The CDR3 is 16 residues long. Germline V CDR1 and CDR2: MGHRA, YSYEKL.

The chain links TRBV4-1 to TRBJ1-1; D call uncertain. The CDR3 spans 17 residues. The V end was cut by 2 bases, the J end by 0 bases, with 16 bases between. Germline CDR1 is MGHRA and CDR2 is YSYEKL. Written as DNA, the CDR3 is TGCGCCAGCAGCCAATCGGGGTCACGGATAATGAACACTGAAGCTTTCTTT. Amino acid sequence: CASSQSGSRIMNTEAFF.

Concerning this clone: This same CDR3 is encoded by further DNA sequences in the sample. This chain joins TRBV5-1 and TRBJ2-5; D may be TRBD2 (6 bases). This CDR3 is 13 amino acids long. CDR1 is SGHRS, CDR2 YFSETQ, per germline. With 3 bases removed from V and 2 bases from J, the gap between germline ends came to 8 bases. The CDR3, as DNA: TGCGCCAGCAGCTCGGCGGGACAAGAGACCCAGTACTTC. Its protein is CASSSAGQETQYF.

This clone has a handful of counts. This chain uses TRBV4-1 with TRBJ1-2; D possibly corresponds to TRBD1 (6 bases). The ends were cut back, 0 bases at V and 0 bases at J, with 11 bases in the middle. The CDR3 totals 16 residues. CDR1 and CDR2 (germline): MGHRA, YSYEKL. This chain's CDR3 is CASSQETGRPNYGYTF. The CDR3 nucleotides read TGCGCCAGCAGCCAAGAGACAGGTCGTCCTAACTATGGCTACACCTTC.

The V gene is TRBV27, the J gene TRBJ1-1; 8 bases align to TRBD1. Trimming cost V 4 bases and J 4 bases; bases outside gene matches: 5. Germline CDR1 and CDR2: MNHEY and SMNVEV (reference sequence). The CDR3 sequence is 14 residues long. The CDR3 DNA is TGTGCCAGCAGTTCAACAGGGGGGAGCACTGAAGCTTTCTTT. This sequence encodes CASSSTGGSTEAFF.

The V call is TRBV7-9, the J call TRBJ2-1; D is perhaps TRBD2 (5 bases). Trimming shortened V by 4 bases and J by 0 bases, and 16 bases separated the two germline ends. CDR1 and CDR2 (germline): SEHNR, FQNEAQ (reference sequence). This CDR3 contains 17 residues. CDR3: CASSSPLGLDSYNEQFF. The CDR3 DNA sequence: TGTGCCAGCAGCTCCCCCCTCGGACTCGACTCCTACAATGAGCAGTTCTTC.

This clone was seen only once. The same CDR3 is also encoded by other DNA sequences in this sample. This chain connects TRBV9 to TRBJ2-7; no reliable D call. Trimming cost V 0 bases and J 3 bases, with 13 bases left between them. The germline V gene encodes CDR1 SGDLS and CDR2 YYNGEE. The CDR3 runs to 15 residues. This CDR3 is CASSVVGGGDYEQYF. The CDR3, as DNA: TGTGCCAGCAGCGTAGTAGGTGGCGGAGACTACGAGCAGTACTTC.

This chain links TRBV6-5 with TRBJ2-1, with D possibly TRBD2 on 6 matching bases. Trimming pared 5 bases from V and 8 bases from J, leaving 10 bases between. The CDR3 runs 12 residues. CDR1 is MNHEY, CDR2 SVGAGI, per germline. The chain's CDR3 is CASSLGGDEQFF. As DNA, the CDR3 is TGTGCCAGCAGTCTCGGAGGGGATGAGCAGTTCTTC.

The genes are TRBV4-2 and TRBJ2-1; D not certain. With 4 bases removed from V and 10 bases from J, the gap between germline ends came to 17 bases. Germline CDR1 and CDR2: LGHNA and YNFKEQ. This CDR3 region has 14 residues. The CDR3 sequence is CASSREDTFGEQFF. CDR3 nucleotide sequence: TGTGCCAGCAGCCGAGAGGATACGTTCGGAGAGCAGTTCTTC.

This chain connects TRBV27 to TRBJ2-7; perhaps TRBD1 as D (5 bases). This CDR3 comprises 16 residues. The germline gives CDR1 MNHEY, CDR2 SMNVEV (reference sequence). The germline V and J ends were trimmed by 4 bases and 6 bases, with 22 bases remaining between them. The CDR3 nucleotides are TGTGCCAGCAGTTCCCCCCTCGACAGAGCCGACGCCGAGCAGTACTTC. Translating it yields CASSSPLDRADAEQYF.

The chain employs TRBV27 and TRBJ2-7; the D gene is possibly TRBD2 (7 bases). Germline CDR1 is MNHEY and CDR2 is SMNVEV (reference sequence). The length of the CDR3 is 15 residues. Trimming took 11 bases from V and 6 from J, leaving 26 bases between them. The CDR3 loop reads CAAAFGRGARGEQYF. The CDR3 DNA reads TGTGCCGCGGCCTTTGGGAGGGGGGCGAGGGGCGAGCAGTACTTC.

This chain's CDR3 is CASSLGTVHEKLFF. CDR3 DNA sequence: TGCGCCAGCAGCCTTGGGACAGTACATGAAAAACTGTTTTTT. The J gene is TRBJ1-4, the V gene TRBV5-1, with 7 bases matching TRBD1. Germline CDR1 reads SGHRS; CDR2 reads YFSETQ. V shed 4 bases and J 6 bases; nucleotides not matched to a gene: 6. There are 14 residues in the CDR3.

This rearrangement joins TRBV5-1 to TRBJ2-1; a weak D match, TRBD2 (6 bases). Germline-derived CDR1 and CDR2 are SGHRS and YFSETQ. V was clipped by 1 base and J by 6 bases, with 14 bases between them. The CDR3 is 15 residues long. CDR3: CASSLSGSVGNEQFF. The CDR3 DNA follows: TGCGCCAGCAGCTTGTCCGGGAGCGTGGGCAATGAGCAGTTCTTC.

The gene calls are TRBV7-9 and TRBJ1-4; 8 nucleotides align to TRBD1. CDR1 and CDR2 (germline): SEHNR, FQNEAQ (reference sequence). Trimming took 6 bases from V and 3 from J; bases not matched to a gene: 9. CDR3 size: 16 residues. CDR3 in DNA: TGTGCCAGCAGTCAAGATACAGGGGGGGCTAATGAAAAACTGTTTTTT. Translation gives CASSQDTGGANEKLFF.

The chain's CDR3 is CASSLGSGSGYNEQFF. CDR3 sequence (DNA): TGTGCCAGCAGTTTAGGGAGCGGGAGCGGCTACAATGAGCAGTTCTTC. The V call is TRBV28, the J call TRBJ2-1, with TRBD2 matching over 8 bases. The length of the CDR3 is 16 residues. Germline trimming cut 2 bases from V and 3 bases from J; bases unmatched to any gene: 6. Germline values: CDR1 MDHEN, CDR2 SYDVKM. The full variable domain, with the rest looked up from reference TRBV28 and TRBJ2-1, is DVKVTQSSRYLVKRTGEKVFLECVQDMDHENMFWYRQDPGLGLRLIYFSYDVKMKEKGDIPEGYSVSREKKERFSLILESASTNQTSMYLCASSLGSGSGYNEQFFGPGTRLTVL.

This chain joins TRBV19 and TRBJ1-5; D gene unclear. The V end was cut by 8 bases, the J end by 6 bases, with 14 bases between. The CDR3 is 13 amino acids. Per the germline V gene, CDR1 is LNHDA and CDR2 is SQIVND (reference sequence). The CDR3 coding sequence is TGTGCCAGTCTGGGGTATTTCGGTCAGCCCCAGCATTTT. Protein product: CASLGYFGQPQHF.

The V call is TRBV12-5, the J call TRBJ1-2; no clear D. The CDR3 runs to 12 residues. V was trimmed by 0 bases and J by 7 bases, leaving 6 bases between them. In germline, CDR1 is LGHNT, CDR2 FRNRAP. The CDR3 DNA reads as TGTGCTAGTGGTTTGGTGGGGATTGGCTACACCTTC. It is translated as CASGLVGIGYTF.

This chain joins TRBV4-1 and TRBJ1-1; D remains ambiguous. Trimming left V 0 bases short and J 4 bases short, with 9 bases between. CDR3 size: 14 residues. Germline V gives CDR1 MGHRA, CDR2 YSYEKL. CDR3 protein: CASSQDRTSTEAFF. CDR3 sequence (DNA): TGCGCCAGCAGCCAAGACCGGACCTCCACTGAAGCTTTCTTT.

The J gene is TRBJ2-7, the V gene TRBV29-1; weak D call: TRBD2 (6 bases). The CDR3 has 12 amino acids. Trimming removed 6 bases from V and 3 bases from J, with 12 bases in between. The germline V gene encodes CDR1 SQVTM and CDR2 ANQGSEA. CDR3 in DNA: TGCAGCGTAATAAGCGGGTTCTACGAGCAGTACTTC. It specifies CSVISGFYEQYF.

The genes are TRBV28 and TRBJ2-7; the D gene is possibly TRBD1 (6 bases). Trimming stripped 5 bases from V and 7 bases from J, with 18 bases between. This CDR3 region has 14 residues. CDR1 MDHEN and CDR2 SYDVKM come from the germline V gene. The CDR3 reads CASSPSGGMREQYF. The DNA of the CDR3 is TGTGCCAGCAGTCCGAGTGGGGGCATGAGGGAGCAGTACTTC.

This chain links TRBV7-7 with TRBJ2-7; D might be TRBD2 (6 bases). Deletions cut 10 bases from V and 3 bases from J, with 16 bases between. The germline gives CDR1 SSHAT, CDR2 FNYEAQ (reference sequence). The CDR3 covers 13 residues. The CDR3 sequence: CATALEGGYEQYF. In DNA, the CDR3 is TGTGCCACCGCGCTCGAGGGAGGCTACGAGCAGTACTTC.

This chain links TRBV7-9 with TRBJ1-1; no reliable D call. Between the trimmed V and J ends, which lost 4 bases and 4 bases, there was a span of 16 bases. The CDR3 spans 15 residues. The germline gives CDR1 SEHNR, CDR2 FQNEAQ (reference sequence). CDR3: CASSSFRVSGTEAFF. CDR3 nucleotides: TGTGCCAGCAGCTCGTTTAGGGTCTCTGGCACTGAAGCTTTCTTT. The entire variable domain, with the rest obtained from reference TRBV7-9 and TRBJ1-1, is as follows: DTGVSQNPRHKITKRGQNVTFRCDPISEHNRLYWYRQTLGQGPEFLTYFQNEAQLEKSRLLSDRFSAERPKGSFSTLEIQRTEQGDSAMYLCASSSFRVSGTEAFFGQGTRLTVV.

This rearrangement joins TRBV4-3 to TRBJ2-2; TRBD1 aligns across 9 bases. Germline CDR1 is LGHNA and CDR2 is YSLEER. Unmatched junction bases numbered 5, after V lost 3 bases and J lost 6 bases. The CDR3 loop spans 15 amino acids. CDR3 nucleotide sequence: TGCGCCAGCAGCCACCGGGACAGGGTATCCGGGGAGCTGTTTTTT. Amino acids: CASSHRDRVSGELFF.

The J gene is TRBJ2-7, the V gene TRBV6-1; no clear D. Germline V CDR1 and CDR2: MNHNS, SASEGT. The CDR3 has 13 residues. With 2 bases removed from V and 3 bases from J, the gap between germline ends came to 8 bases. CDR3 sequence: CASSENFYYEQYF. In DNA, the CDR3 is TGTGCCAGCAGTGAAAACTTTTACTACGAGCAGTACTTC.

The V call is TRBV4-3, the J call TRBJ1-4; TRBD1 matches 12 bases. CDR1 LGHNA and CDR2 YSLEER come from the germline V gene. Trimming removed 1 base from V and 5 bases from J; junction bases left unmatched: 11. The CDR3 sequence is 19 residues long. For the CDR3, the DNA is TGCGCCAGCAGCCAAGGGGTCGGGGGACAGGGGGCGCAGAATGAAAAACTGTTTTTT. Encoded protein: CASSQGVGGQGAQNEKLFF.

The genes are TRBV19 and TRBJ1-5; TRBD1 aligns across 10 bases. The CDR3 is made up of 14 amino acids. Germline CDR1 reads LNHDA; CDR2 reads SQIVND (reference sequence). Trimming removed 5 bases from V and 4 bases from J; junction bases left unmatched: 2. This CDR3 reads CASSVDRGNQPQHF. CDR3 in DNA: TGTGCCAGTAGTGTGGACAGGGGGAATCAGCCCCAGCATTTT.

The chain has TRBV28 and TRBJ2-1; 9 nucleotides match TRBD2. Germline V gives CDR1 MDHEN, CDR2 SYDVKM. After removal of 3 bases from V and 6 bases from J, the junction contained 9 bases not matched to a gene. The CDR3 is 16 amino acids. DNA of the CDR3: TGTGCCAGCAGTTTGTTTCGGACTAGCGTGTCCAATGAGCAGTTCTTC. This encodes CASSLFRTSVSNEQFF.

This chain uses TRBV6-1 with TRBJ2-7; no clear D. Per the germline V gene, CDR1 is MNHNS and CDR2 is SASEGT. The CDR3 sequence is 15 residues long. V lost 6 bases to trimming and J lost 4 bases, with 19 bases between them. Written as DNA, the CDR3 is TGTGCCAGCAGCCCATCTACACGGTTCGATTACGAGCAGTACTTC. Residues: CASSPSTRFDYEQYF.